The T cell receptor beta chain described here comes from a study of cytomegalovirus exposure and HLA in healthy donors. At the level of the study: In an early release, HLA-typed donors contributed 75 million to 85 million unique TCR sequences.

The germline V gene has CDR1 SGHNT and CDR2 YYREEE (reference sequence). This CDR3 is built from 16 residues. V lost 1 base and J lost 4; bases outside the gene matches: 7. The primer mix had 60 Vbeta and 13 Jbeta primers. Some clones are missing from TCRdb's copy, which holds only in-frame ones; the method was immunoSEQ multiplex PCR. The sample table sets out 55,000 to 75,000 clones. The rearrangement uses TRBV5-4 and TRBJ2-3; 9 bases line up with TRBD2. Material for sequencing was PBMCs. The source is a male donor in good health and CMV-seronegative. CDR3 residues: CASSLRAGGASDTQYF. CDR3 bases: TGTGCCAGCAGCTTGAGGGCGGGGGGGGCATCAGATACGCAGTATTTT.